These T cell receptor beta chains were read from a single sample in a study of spatial heterogeneity in lung cancer. Via MiXCR, TCRdb re-called the 5' RACE reads, giving one row per CDR3 protein. The data contain some 6,700 distinct CDR3 sequences, over 12% of them singletons. Sequencing was performed on lung tumor tissue, taken at surgery. The receptors derive from a male donor with early-stage non-small cell lung cancer. CDR3s include the opening cysteine and the closing phenylalanine or tryptophan. Fields, in order: V gene, J gene, D gene, clone size, CDR3 protein, CDR3 DNA. D genes are given only for firm matches. Where a row states a size, it is once, few, many or the class of an expanded clone; other rows omit it.

TRBV2	TRBJ2-2	NA	many	CASSEVVRNTGELFF	TGTGCCAGCAGTGAAGTGGTTAGGAACACCGGGGAGCTGTTTTTT
TRBV18	TRBJ1-6	NA	medium-sized	CASSPADRSSPLHF	TGTGCCAGCTCACCAGCCGACAGATCTTCACCCCTCCACTTT
TRBV25-1	TRBJ2-1	TRBD2	few	CASSRAGGGNEQFF	TGTGCCAGCAGTAGAGCGGGAGGAGGAAATGAGCAGTTCTTC
TRBV7-9	TRBJ1-4	NA	NA	CASSLGAIGAEKLFF	TGTGCCAGCAGCTTAGGGGCGATTGGCGCGGAAAAACTGTTTTTT
TRBV20-1	TRBJ1-2	TRBD1	medium-sized	CSALGQGEVSNYGYTF	TGCAGTGCCTTAGGACAGGGAGAAGTATCGAACTATGGCTACACCTTC
TRBV29-1	TRBJ1-1	NA	many	CSVAFDTLNTEAFF	TGCAGCGTTGCCTTTGACACCCTGAACACTGAAGCTTTCTTT
TRBV11-3	TRBJ2-1	TRBD2	NA	CASSAGLAAELYEQFF	TGTGCCAGCAGCGCGGGACTAGCGGCGGAGTTGTATGAGCAGTTCTTC
TRBV12-3/TRBV12-4	TRBJ2-1	NA	medium-sized	CASSFTGGPSYNEQFF	TGTGCCAGCAGTTTTACAGGCGGGCCTTCCTACAATGAGCAGTTCTTC
TRBV24-1	TRBJ2-3	NA	medium-sized	CATSGYLDERSTDTQYF	TGTGCCACCAGTGGGTACCTGGATGAGCGGAGCACAGATACGCAGTATTTT
TRBV18	TRBJ2-3	NA	many	CASSPRRARRGSTSSTDTQYF	TGTGCCAGCTCACCAAGACGGGCCAGGAGGGGTTCCACTTCTAGCACAGATACGCAGTATTTT
TRBV24-1	TRBJ2-5	NA	many	CATSYQETQYF	TGTGCCACCAGCTACCAAGAGACCCAGTACTTC
TRBV5-1	TRBJ2-1	NA	NA	CASGGDEGWDNEQFF	TGCGCCAGCGGAGGGGATGAGGGATGGGACAATGAGCAGTTCTTC
TRBV20-1	TRBJ1-5	TRBD1	many	CSASLGAGGEPQHF	TGCAGTGCTAGCCTGGGGGCAGGGGGCGAGCCCCAGCATTTT
TRBV20-1	TRBJ2-7	TRBD2	few	CSARGRDYIAYEQYF	TGCAGTGCTAGGGGCCGGGACTACATTGCCTACGAGCAGTACTTC
TRBV28	TRBJ2-3	NA	few	CASGGRGKGSDTQYF	TGTGCCAGCGGGGGAAGAGGGAAAGGTTCAGATACGCAGTATTTT
TRBV27	TRBJ1-2	TRBD1	many	CASSFLGQNYGYTF	TGTGCCAGCAGTTTCCTGGGACAGAACTATGGCTACACCTTC
TRBV11-2	TRBJ2-7	TRBD1	many	CASSLAGTGPYEQYF	TGTGCCAGCAGCTTAGCGGGGACAGGTCCCTACGAGCAGTACTTC
TRBV6-2/TRBV6-3	TRBJ2-7	NA	many	CASSFNTFIPSYEQYF	TGTGCCAGCAGCTTTAACACGTTCATCCCCTCCTACGAGCAGTACTTC
TRBV29-1	TRBJ2-5	NA	medium-sized	CSVRWGETQYF	TGCAGCGTTCGCTGGGGGGAGACCCAGTACTTC
TRBV5-1	TRBJ2-7	TRBD2	NA	CASSPGLAGVDEQYF	TGCGCCAGCAGCCCCGGACTAGCGGGAGTCGACGAGCAGTACTTC
TRBV7-8	TRBJ2-3	NA	few	CASSLAGVRDTQYF	TGTGCCAGCAGCTTAGCAGGTGTCAGAGATACGCAGTATTTT
TRBV27	TRBJ1-1	TRBD1	many	CASSKTPGQANTEAFF	TGTGCCAGCAGTAAAACTCCGGGACAGGCCAACACTGAAGCTTTCTTT
TRBV27	TRBJ2-7	TRBD2	NA	CASSLLAGGGPHEQYF	TGTGCCAGCAGTTTACTAGCGGGAGGGGGTCCCCACGAGCAGTACTTC
TRBV6-2/TRBV6-3	TRBJ2-7	TRBD2	many	CASSYTSGSYEQYF	TGTGCCAGCAGTTACACTAGCGGGAGCTACGAGCAGTACTTC
TRBV20-1	TRBJ2-1	TRBD2	NA	CSARDVSAGGTVAYNEQFF	TGCAGTGCTAGAGATGTGTCGGCGGGAGGGACCGTTGCCTACAATGAGCAGTTCTTC
TRBV18	TRBJ2-5	NA	NA	CASSRGTYQETQYF	TGTGCCAGCTCACGCGGTACCTACCAAGAGACCCAGTACTTC
TRBV20-1	TRBJ2-4	TRBD1	many	CSASKTGGDWWGTKNIQYF	TGCAGTGCTAGCAAGACAGGGGGCGATTGGTGGGGAACCAAAAACATTCAGTACTTC
TRBV7-6	TRBJ2-7	NA	NA	CASSWTEVYEQYF	TGTGCCAGCAGTTGGACAGAGGTCTACGAGCAGTACTTC
TRBV12-3/TRBV12-4	TRBJ2-7	NA	many	CASRGQLLGEQYF	TGTGCCAGCAGAGGACAGCTCCTGGGCGAGCAGTACTTC
TRBV5-1	TRBJ1-2	NA	few	CASSPQTSNYGYTF	TGCGCCAGCAGCCCCCAGACCTCTAACTATGGCTACACCTTC
TRBV5-4	TRBJ2-5	NA	NA	CASSFIFSSQTQYF	TGTGCCAGCAGCTTTATTTTCAGCAGTCAGACCCAGTACTTC
TRBV6-5	TRBJ2-1	TRBD2	many	CASGSSGRADEQFF	TGTGCCAGCGGGTCTAGCGGGAGGGCCGATGAGCAGTTCTTC
TRBV7-8	TRBJ1-5	NA	few	CASSLRRVNQPQHF	TGTGCCAGCAGCTTAAGGAGAGTCAATCAGCCCCAGCATTTT
TRBV18	TRBJ1-5	NA	many	CASSPKGRNSNQPQHF	TGTGCCAGCTCACCAAAAGGGCGGAATAGCAATCAGCCCCAGCATTTT
TRBV5-4	TRBJ2-2	NA	medium-sized	CASSLPVNTGELFF	TGTGCCAGCAGCTTACCCGTGAACACCGGGGAGCTGTTTTTT
TRBV20-1	TRBJ2-7	NA	medium-sized	CSVLPGPGHEQYF	TGCAGTGTCTTACCGGGCCCAGGCCACGAGCAGTACTTC
TRBV7-9	TRBJ1-1	NA	many	CASSVGPPAPEAFF	TGTGCCAGCAGCGTTGGTCCTCCGGCCCCTGAAGCTTTCTTT
TRBV20-1	TRBJ2-3	TRBD2	many	CSARVQRELGPDTQYF	TGCAGTGCTAGGGTACAGCGGGAGCTAGGCCCAGATACGCAGTATTTT